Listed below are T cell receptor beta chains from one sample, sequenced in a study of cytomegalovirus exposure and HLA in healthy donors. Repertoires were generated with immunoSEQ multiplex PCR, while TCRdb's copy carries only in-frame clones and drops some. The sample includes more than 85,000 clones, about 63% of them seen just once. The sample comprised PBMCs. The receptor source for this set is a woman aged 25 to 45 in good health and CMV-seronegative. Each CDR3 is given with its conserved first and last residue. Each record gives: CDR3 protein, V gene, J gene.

CDR3: CASSLRLGEGTSKGVTQYF
V: TRBV5-6
J: TRBJ2-5

CDR3: CASSRAGGFHEQYF
V: TRBV6-5
J: TRBJ2-7

CDR3: CASSSDGSGGRGYTF
V: TRBV7-9
J: TRBJ1-2

CDR3: CASSQEGEGARTEAFF
V: TRBV14
J: TRBJ1-1

CDR3: CASSQQSSGNTIYF
V: TRBV7-2
J: TRBJ1-3

CDR3: CASRVGSLDYGYTF
V: TRBV19
J: TRBJ1-2

CDR3: CAGMGQGDTEAFF
V: TRBV10-3
J: TRBJ1-1

CDR3: CASSGRTSWEQYF
V: TRBV5-4
J: TRBJ2-7

CDR3: CASSENGRSPEGYTF
V: TRBV2
J: TRBJ1-2

CDR3: CASSLGGSGGYQETQYF
V: TRBV11-3
J: TRBJ2-5

CDR3: CASSDGSGVLTDTQYF
V: TRBV6-1
J: TRBJ2-3

CDR3: CASSQVGTSGGTDTQYF
V: TRBV4-1
J: TRBJ2-3

CDR3: CASSLGQGGNSPLHF
V: TRBV5-1
J: TRBJ1-6

CDR3: CASTEDSLNTEAFF
V: TRBV19
J: TRBJ1-1

CDR3: CASSTTSATDTQYF
V: TRBV7-9
J: TRBJ2-3

CDR3: CASTTGQYHEKLFF
V: TRBV5-1
J: TRBJ1-4

CDR3: CATSIEGRVSEKLFF
V: TRBV15
J: TRBJ1-4

CDR3: CASSFTYEQYF
V: TRBV28
J: TRBJ2-7

CDR3: CASSVVGRGSEQYF
V: TRBV9
J: TRBJ2-7

CDR3: CASSDRDRVDNEQFF
V: TRBV7-9
J: TRBJ2-1

CDR3: CASTAQDRQSYGYTF
V: TRBV7-9
J: TRBJ1-2

CDR3: CASARTENTEAFF
V: TRBV19
J: TRBJ1-1

CDR3: CASSPRDRGNTEAFF
V: TRBV27
J: TRBJ1-1

CDR3: CASSSRFMNTEAFF
V: TRBV5-1
J: TRBJ1-1

CDR3: CASSEGQGAGYSNQPQHF
V: TRBV2
J: TRBJ1-5

CDR3: CSVTGNNQPQHF
V: TRBV29-1
J: TRBJ1-5

CDR3: CASSLGLVGTGELFF
V: TRBV11-3
J: TRBJ2-2

CDR3: CASSVWQDSYEQYF
V: TRBV9
J: TRBJ2-7

CDR3: CASSPSGMVRDTQYF
V: TRBV7-3
J: TRBJ2-3